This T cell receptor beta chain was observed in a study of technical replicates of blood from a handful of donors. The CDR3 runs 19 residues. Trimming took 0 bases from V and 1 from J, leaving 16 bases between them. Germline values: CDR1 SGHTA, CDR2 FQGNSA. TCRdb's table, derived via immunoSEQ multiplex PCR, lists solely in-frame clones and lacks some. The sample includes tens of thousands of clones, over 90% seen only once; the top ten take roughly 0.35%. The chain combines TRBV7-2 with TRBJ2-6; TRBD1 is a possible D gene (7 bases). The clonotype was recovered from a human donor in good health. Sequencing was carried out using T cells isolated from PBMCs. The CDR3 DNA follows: TGTGCCAGCAGCTTAGCGGCGGGGACAGCTACTTCTGGGGCCAACGTCCTGACTTTC. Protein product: CASSLAAGTATSGANVLTF.